Below, 11 T cell receptor beta chains from the same sample are listed, as sequenced in a study of CD8 T cells in ankylosing spondylitis. General observations from the study: Ankylosing spondylitis blood appeared to carry a characteristic TCR beta motif of roughly 8 highly homologous variants.

Antigens for these TCRs are unknown. In TCRdb, the 5' RACE reads were re-called with MiXCR into one record per CDR3 protein. The sample gives under 950,000 distinct CDR3 sequences, 15% to 20% of which show up once; around 19% is in the top ten. The sequenced sample was blood, either unsorted or a sorted T cell fraction (not recorded which). These TCRs come from a male donor with ankylosing spondylitis.

This clonotype has only a few counts. This chain links TRBV12-5 with TRBJ2-7; a weak D match, TRBD2 (6 bases). CDR1 LGHNT and CDR2 FRNRAP come from the germline V gene. The CDR3 runs to 14 residues. V dropped 5 bases and J dropped 5 bases, with 16 bases sitting between them. The CDR3 region has the DNA TGTGCTAGTGGTACGGGACTGGATCTCGACGAGCAGTACTTC. It is translated as CASGTGLDLDEQYF.

The V gene is TRBV12-3 or TRBV12-4, the J gene TRBJ1-5, with D hard to call. Trimming took 5 bases from V and 2 from J, leaving 16 bases between them. The CDR3 runs 16 residues. CDR3 in amino acids: CASSPSAHGGNQPQHF. Here the CDR3 DNA reads TGTGCCAGCAGTCCCAGCGCCCACGGGGGCAATCAGCCCCAGCATTTT.

This chain connects TRBV2 to TRBJ2-1; a weak D match, TRBD2 (6 bases). The germline V gene encodes CDR1 SNHLY and CDR2 FYNNEI. This CDR3 has 17 amino acids. Trimming removed 6 bases at V and 1 base at J, with 19 bases between. The CDR3 DNA sequence: TGTGCCAGCAGCCTAACAGGAGTAGCGGTTTCCTACAATGAGCAGTTCTTC. This encodes CASSLTGVAVSYNEQFF.

This rearrangement joins TRBV4-2 to TRBJ2-1, with TRBD1 identical over 8 bases. V lost 2 bases, J lost 7 bases, and 7 bases stayed unmatched. This CDR3 contains 15 residues. Germline CDR1 and CDR2: LGHNA and YNFKEQ. The CDR3 DNA reads TGTGCCAGCAGCCAACGCGGACAGGGTGGGAATGAGCAGTTCTTC. Amino acid sequence: CASSQRGQGGNEQFF.

This clonotype was detected ten times or more. V is TRBV5-1 and J is TRBJ2-2; tentative D call: TRBD1 (6 bases). Germline CDR1 is SGHRS and CDR2 is YFSETQ. Trimming shortened V by 3 bases and J by 0 bases, and 9 bases separated the two germline ends. This CDR3 has 15 amino acids. The CDR3 nucleotides read TGCGCCAGCAGCTACAGGGAACCGAACACCGGGGAGCTGTTTTTT. This translates into CASSYREPNTGELFF.

This clonotype was detected many times. CDR3 coding DNA: TGCAGTGCTAAGGCATGGGACAGGGCGAACACTGAAGCTTTCTTT. It is translated as CSAKAWDRANTEAFF. The V gene is TRBV20-1, the J gene TRBJ1-1; TRBD1 matches 9 bases. Germline trimming cut 4 bases from V and 1 base from J; bases unmatched to any gene: 7. This CDR3 region has 15 residues. Germline-derived CDR1 and CDR2 are DFQATT and SNEGSKA (reference sequence).

Here the CDR3 DNA reads TGTGCCAGCAGTTACGTCCTAGCGGGGGGCCCTTTTAAACAGTATTTT. This codes for CASSYVLAGGPFKQYF. The V and J genes are TRBV6-5 and TRBJ2-3, with TRBD2 identical over 11 bases. The CDR3 is 16 residues long. The germline gives CDR1 MNHEY, CDR2 SVGAGI. The J segment lost 12 bases and the V segment lost 2 bases, leaving 13 bases of the junction unmatched.

A few counts support this clonotype. The chain recombines TRBV20-1 with TRBJ2-5; D is possibly TRBD1 (6 bases). Germline CDR1 and CDR2: DFQATT and SNEGSKA (reference sequence). Trimming took 6 bases from V and 5 from J, leaving 25 bases between them. The CDR3 contains 16 residues. CDR3 sequence (DNA): TGCAGTGCCACTTCAGGGGACCCAAGTAGTCGGGAGACCCAGTACTTC. Translating gives CSATSGDPSSRETQYF.

This clonotype was recorded once. The V gene is TRBV5-6, the J gene TRBJ2-5, with D possibly matching TRBD1 (6 bases). Germline-derived CDR1 and CDR2 are SGHDT and YYEEEE. This CDR3 is built from 17 residues. Deletions cut 2 bases from V and 2 bases from J, with 19 bases between. In DNA form, the CDR3 reads TGTGCCAGCAGCTTACGGGACACCGGAGTATTGCAAGAGACCCAGTACTTC. Amino acid sequence: CASSLRDTGVLQETQYF.

The sample holds a few counts of this clonotype. The chain carries TRBV21-1 and TRBJ1-1; the D call TRBD1 from the table was never checked on the DNA. TRBV21-1 is tagged as a pseudogene. The CDR3 contains 15 residues. DNA of the CDR3: TGTGCCAGCAGCAAAACCAGGGGACGAGGCACTGAAGCTTTCTTT. Its protein product is CASSKTRGRGTEAFF.

The chain is built from TRBV11-2 and TRBJ2-1, with TRBD2 identical over 8 bases. CDR3 size: 13 residues. The germline CDR1 and CDR2 sequences are SGHAT and FQNNGV. V shed 5 bases, J shed 12 bases, and the junction held 9 bases outside the gene matches. As DNA, the CDR3 is TGTGCCAGCAGCCAGGGACTAGTTTTGAGGCAGTTCTTC. The encoded protein is CASSQGLVLRQFF. The full variable domain, with the rest looked up from reference TRBV11-2 and TRBJ2-1, is EAGVAQSPRYKIIEKRQSVAFWCNPISGHATLYWYQQILGQGPKLLIQFQNNGVVDDSQLPKDRFSAERLKGVDSTLKIQPAKLEDSAVYLCASSQGLVLRQFFGPGTRLTVL.